A selection of T cell receptor beta chains follows, all from one sample in a study of blood T cell repertoires in COVID-19. Using immunoSEQ multiplex PCR, the repertoire was profiled, and TCRdb retains in-frame clones only, with some absent. The sample lists approximately 47,000 clones, more than 75% occurring once. Input material: peripheral blood. The receptors here all came from a woman aged 55-69 years with acute or convalescent COVID-19. Each CDR3 is given with its conserved first and last residue. Fields, in order: clone size, V gene, D gene, J gene, CDR3 protein, CDR3 DNA. The D gene is left open where the match is weak. Clone size, where shown, is once, few, many, or a class for clones that have expanded.

size: -; V: TRBV7-8; D: -; J: TRBJ1-1; CDR3: CASSSYRTPGAEAFF; DNA: TGTGCCAGCAGCTCCTACAGGACCCCGGGGGCTGAAGCTTTCTTT
size: -; V: TRBV11-1; D: -; J: TRBJ2-5; CDR3: CASSLAGAEGETQYF; DNA: TGTGCCAGCAGCTTAGCCGGGGCGGAGGGAGAGACCCAGTACTTC
size: -; V: TRBV4-2; D: -; J: TRBJ1-5; CDR3: CASSQDLGGHQPQHF; DNA: TGTGCCAGCAGCCAAGATTTAGGGGGACACCAGCCCCAGCATTTT
size: -; V: TRBV7-2; D: TRBD2; J: TRBJ2-1; CDR3: CASSLIETGGSSYNEQFF; DNA: TGTGCCAGCAGCTTAATAGAGACGGGCGGGAGCTCCTACAATGAGCAGTTCTTC
size: few; V: TRBV7-8; D: -; J: TRBJ1-3; CDR3: CASSDRSGNTIYF; DNA: TGTGCCAGCAGCGACAGATCTGGAAACACCATATATTTT
size: once; V: TRBV14; D: -; J: TRBJ1-4; CDR3: CASSQVIPSVRGATNEKLFF; DNA: TGTGCCAGCAGCCAAGTAATCCCATCGGTGCGGGGGGCGACTAATGAAAAACTGTTTTTT
size: -; V: TRBV11-3; D: -; J: TRBJ2-2; CDR3: CASSLEKGPQGTGELFF; DNA: TGTGCCAGCAGCTTAGAGAAAGGACCCCAGGGAACCGGGGAGCTGTTTTTT
size: -; V: TRBV5-8; D: -; J: TRBJ2-3; CDR3: CASSHSGPTDTQYF; DNA: TGTGCCAGCAGCCATAGTGGGCCCACAGATACGCAGTATTTT
size: -; V: TRBV11-3; D: TRBD1; J: TRBJ2-2; CDR3: CASSLGTGRTGELFF; DNA: TGTGCCAGCAGCTTAGGGACAGGGCGAACCGGGGAGCTGTTTTTT
size: -; V: TRBV29-1; D: -; J: TRBJ1-1; CDR3: CSVSATRGAFF; DNA: TGCAGCGTTTCGGCCACCCGGGGAGCTTTCTTT
size: -; V: TRBV7-2; D: -; J: TRBJ2-5; CDR3: CASSLDGREETQYF; DNA: TGTGCCAGCAGCTTAGATGGGAGAGAGGAGACCCAGTACTTC
size: once; V: TRBV6-6; D: -; J: TRBJ2-7; CDR3: CASRDTTYEQYF; DNA: TGTGCCAGCAGGGACACCACCTACGAGCAGTACTTC
size: once; V: TRBV6-2/TRBV6-3; D: -; J: TRBJ1-2; CDR3: CASSYGSYGYTF; DNA: TGTGCCAGCAGTTACGGCAGCTATGGCTACACCTTC
size: -; V: TRBV7-3; D: -; J: TRBJ1-3; CDR3: CASSSTQGNTIYF; DNA: TGTGCCAGCAGCTCCACCCAGGGAAACACCATATATTTT
size: -; V: TRBV19; D: -; J: TRBJ2-3; CDR3: CASSIGQSTDTQYF; DNA: TGTGCCAGTAGTATTGGACAGAGCACAGATACGCAGTATTTT
size: -; V: TRBV2; D: -; J: TRBJ2-3; CDR3: CASSGRSGRGDTQYF; DNA: TGTGCCAGCAGTGGAAGAAGTGGGAGAGGAGATACGCAGTATTTT
size: -; V: TRBV2; D: -; J: TRBJ2-7; CDR3: CASSDARGGPEQYF; DNA: TGTGCCAGCAGTGATGCTCGAGGGGGTCCCGAGCAGTACTTC
size: -; V: TRBV20-1; D: -; J: TRBJ2-3; CDR3: CSASTPLADTQYF; DNA: TGCAGTGCTAGTACCCCACTTGCAGATACGCAGTATTTT
size: few; V: TRBV4-1; D: -; J: TRBJ1-5; CDR3: CASSHAGSSNQPQHF; DNA: TGCGCCAGCAGCCATGCCGGGTCTTCTAATCAGCCCCAGCATTTT
size: -; V: TRBV7-9; D: -; J: TRBJ2-7; CDR3: CASSRDSSYEQYF; DNA: TGTGCCAGCAGTAGGGACTCTTCCTACGAGCAGTACTTC
size: -; V: TRBV19; D: -; J: TRBJ1-1; CDR3: CASNPSMGRGEQAFF; DNA: TGTGCCAGTAATCCCTCGATGGGACGCGGGGAGCAAGCTTTCTTT
size: -; V: TRBV5-1; D: -; J: TRBJ2-7; CDR3: CASSLQYPSEQYF; DNA: TGCGCCAGCAGCTTACAGTACCCCTCCGAGCAGTACTTC
size: medium-sized; V: TRBV7-9; D: TRBD1; J: TRBJ1-2; CDR3: CASSSTGDANYGYTF; DNA: TGTGCCAGCAGCTCGACAGGGGATGCCAACTATGGCTACACCTTC
size: few; V: TRBV4-2; D: -; J: TRBJ2-5; CDR3: CASSQEASREETQYF; DNA: TGTGCCAGCAGCCAAGAGGCTAGCCGTGAAGAGACCCAGTACTTC
size: -; V: TRBV7-8; D: -; J: TRBJ2-1; CDR3: CASSFHGSSYNEQFF; DNA: TGTGCCAGCAGCTTCCACGGGAGCTCCTACAATGAGCAGTTCTTC
size: few; V: TRBV11-2; D: TRBD2; J: TRBJ2-7; CDR3: CASSWSGTTYEQYF; DNA: TGTGCCAGCAGCTGGAGCGGGACTACCTACGAGCAGTACTTC
size: -; V: TRBV7-3; D: -; J: TRBJ1-2; CDR3: CASSPRKTTLDGYTF; DNA: TGTGCCAGCAGCCCTAGAAAAACCACCCTTGATGGCTACACCTTC
size: -; V: TRBV6-5; D: -; J: TRBJ1-1; CDR3: CASSYSRELNTEAFF; DNA: TGTGCCAGCAGTTACTCGAGGGAGTTGAACACTGAAGCTTTCTTT
size: -; V: TRBV6-5; D: TRBD1; J: TRBJ2-3; CDR3: CASSFGQGRGTDTQYF; DNA: TGTGCCAGCAGTTTCGGACAGGGCCGGGGCACAGATACGCAGTATTTT
size: -; V: TRBV3-1/TRBV3-2; D: -; J: TRBJ1-1; CDR3: CASSQDVVHCPFF; DNA: TGTGCCAGCAGCCAAGATGTGGTCCACTGTCCTTTCTTT
size: -; V: TRBV4-3; D: TRBD2; J: TRBJ2-3; CDR3: CASSQGPSGGDTQYF; DNA: TGCGCCAGCAGCCAAGGACCTAGCGGGGGAGATACGCAGTATTTT
size: -; V: TRBV7-3; D: -; J: TRBJ1-1; CDR3: CASAVGGNTEAFF; DNA: TGTGCCAGCGCAGTCGGCGGTAACACTGAAGCTTTCTTT
size: -; V: TRBV10-3; D: TRBD1; J: TRBJ1-2; CDR3: CAISGGQGQSYGYTF; DNA: TGTGCCATCAGTGGGGGACAGGGTCAGAGCTATGGCTACACCTTC
size: -; V: TRBV12-5; D: -; J: TRBJ2-2; CDR3: CASGPGQLNTGELFF; DNA: TGTGCTAGTGGGCCTGGACAGTTGAACACCGGGGAGCTGTTTTTT
size: -; V: TRBV5-1; D: TRBD1; J: TRBJ2-1; CDR3: CASSLAGTGDLVF; DNA: TGCGCCAGCAGCTTGGCCGGGACAGGGGATTTAGTCTTC
size: -; V: TRBV5-6; D: TRBD1; J: TRBJ1-5; CDR3: CASSLTGGSQPQHF; DNA: TGTGCCAGCAGTCTTACAGGGGGCAGTCAGCCCCAGCATTTT
size: -; V: TRBV19; D: TRBD2; J: TRBJ2-3; CDR3: CASSRTSGVGDTQYF; DNA: TGTGCCAGTAGTCGGACTAGCGGGGTGGGGGATACGCAGTATTTT
size: -; V: TRBV7-8; D: -; J: TRBJ1-2; CDR3: CASSLSSGFARDYGYTF; DNA: TGTGCCAGCAGCTTAAGTTCAGGGTTCGCCCGCGACTATGGCTACACCTTC
size: -; V: TRBV7-2; D: -; J: TRBJ2-2; CDR3: CASSLAGSANTGELFF; DNA: TGTGCCAGCAGCTTAGCTGGTAGCGCGAACACCGGGGAGCTGTTTTTT
size: -; V: TRBV24-1; D: -; J: TRBJ1-6; CDR3: CATLDTYNSPLHF; DNA: TGTGCCACCCTAGATACCTATAATTCACCCCTCCACTTT
size: -; V: TRBV15; D: -; J: TRBJ1-2; CDR3: CATSRGKDFYYGYTF; DNA: TGTGCCACCAGCAGAGGGAAAGACTTCTACTATGGCTACACCTTC
size: -; V: TRBV19; D: TRBD2; J: TRBJ2-5; CDR3: CASSIDHGTSGAEETQYF; DNA: TGTGCCAGTAGTATAGACCACGGGACTAGCGGGGCTGAAGAGACCCAGTACTTC
size: -; V: TRBV29-1; D: -; J: TRBJ2-5; CDR3: CSVRSGQETQYF; DNA: TGCAGCGTTCGAAGCGGGCAAGAGACCCAGTACTTC
size: -; V: TRBV20-1; D: -; J: TRBJ1-5; CDR3: CSASGGQGDQPQHF; DNA: TGCAGTGCTAGTGGGGGGCAGGGCGATCAGCCCCAGCATTTT
size: once; V: TRBV7-2; D: -; J: TRBJ2-5; CDR3: CASSLVEGETQYF; DNA: TGTGCCAGCAGCTTAGTCGAGGGTGAGACCCAGTACTTC
size: -; V: TRBV7-8; D: -; J: TRBJ1-2; CDR3: CASSLAPSDSYYGYTF; DNA: TGTGCCAGCAGCTTAGCGCCATCGGACAGTTACTATGGCTACACCTTC
size: -; V: TRBV7-3; D: -; J: TRBJ2-5; CDR3: CASSLIGVVGETQYF; DNA: TGTGCCAGCAGCTTAATAGGAGTAGTCGGGGAGACCCAGTACTTC
size: -; V: TRBV2; D: -; J: TRBJ1-2; CDR3: CASSEVGGPGGLYGYTF; DNA: TGTGCCAGCAGTGAAGTAGGGGGACCCGGGGGGCTCTATGGCTACACCTTC
size: -; V: TRBV4-1; D: TRBD2; J: TRBJ2-5; CDR3: CASSPAGSQETQYF; DNA: TGCGCCAGCAGCCCAGCGGGGAGCCAAGAGACCCAGTACTTC
size: -; V: TRBV19; D: TRBD1; J: TRBJ1-4; CDR3: CASSINRGDYEKLFF; DNA: TGTGCCAGTAGTATAAACAGGGGCGACTATGAAAAACTGTTTTTT
size: once; V: TRBV7-9; D: -; J: TRBJ1-2; CDR3: CASNQGGDGYTF; DNA: TGTGCCAGCAACCAGGGAGGAGATGGCTACACCTTC
size: -; V: TRBV25-1; D: -; J: TRBJ1-2; CDR3: CASTPSGDFYGYTF; DNA: TGTGCCAGCACCCCCTCGGGGGACTTCTATGGCTACACCTTC